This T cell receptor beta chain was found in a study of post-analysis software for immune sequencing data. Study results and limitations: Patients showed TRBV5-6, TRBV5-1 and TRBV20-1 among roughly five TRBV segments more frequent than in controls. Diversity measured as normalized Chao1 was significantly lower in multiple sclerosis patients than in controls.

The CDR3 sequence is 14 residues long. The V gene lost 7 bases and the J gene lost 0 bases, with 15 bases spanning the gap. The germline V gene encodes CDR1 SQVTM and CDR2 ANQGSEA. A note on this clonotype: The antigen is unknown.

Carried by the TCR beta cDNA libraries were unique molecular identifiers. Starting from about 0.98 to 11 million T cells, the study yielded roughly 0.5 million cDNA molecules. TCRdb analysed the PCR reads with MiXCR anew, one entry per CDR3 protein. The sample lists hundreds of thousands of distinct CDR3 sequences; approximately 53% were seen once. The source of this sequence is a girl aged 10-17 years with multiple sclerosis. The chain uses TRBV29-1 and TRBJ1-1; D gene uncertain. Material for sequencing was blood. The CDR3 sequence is CSAKEVQLNTEAFF. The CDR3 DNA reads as TGCAGCGCTAAAGAGGTCCAGTTGAACACTGAAGCTTTCTTT.